A single sample gave rise to the 8 T cell receptor beta chains below, sequenced in a study of Ad26.COV2.S vaccination and SARS-CoV-2 variants. Indicated treatment: 15 to 20 received Ad26.COV2.S at low or high dose, single or two shots; roughly 5 received placebo; per-sample allocation not given. The samples date from day 63 after the first vaccine or placebo injection. Only in-frame clones appear in the TCRdb table, and some are missing; sequencing was by immunoSEQ multiplex PCR. The sample lists fewer than 400,000 clones, 70% to 90% seen once, with approximately 2% in the top ten. This specimen consisted of peripheral blood, obtained in a trial of Ad26.COV2.S vaccine versus placebo. All receptors derive from a person between 18 and 65 years old who received the Ad26.COV2.S COVID-19 vaccine or a placebo.

This clone was seen a few times. V and J are TRBV6-5 and TRBJ2-2; D tentatively reads TRBD1 or TRBD2 (6 bases each). The germline gives CDR1 MNHEY, CDR2 SVGAGI. Trimming stripped 2 bases from V and 7 bases from J, with 8 bases between. This CDR3 comprises 13 residues. CDR3 protein: CASSYGGHGELFF. The CDR3 DNA is TGTGCCAGCAGTTACGGGGGGCACGGGGAGCTGTTTTTT.

The genes are TRBV7-8 and TRBJ2-1; D gene ambiguous. V was shortened by 4 bases and J by 12 bases, with 16 bases between the two germline ends. Germline lookup yields CDR1 SGHVS and CDR2 FQNEAQ. CDR3 length: 13 amino acids. This CDR3 reads CASSWRIPYPQFF. The CDR3 nucleotides read TGTGCCAGCAGCTGGCGAATTCCCTACCCGCAGTTCTTC.

Turning to this clone: This specimen includes other DNA sequences encoding the same CDR3. This chain links TRBV19 with TRBJ1-6; 7 bases align to TRBD1. CDR3 length: 14 amino acids. Germline assignment: CDR1 LNHDA and CDR2 SQIVND (reference sequence). Trimming took 3 bases from V and 6 from J; bases not matched to a gene: 2. In DNA, the CDR3 is TGTGCCAGTAGTATTCGACAGGGTAATTCACCCCTCCACTTT. Its protein is CASSIRQGNSPLHF. The whole variable domain, remainder taken from reference TRBV19 and TRBJ1-6, is DGGITQSPKYLFRKEGQNVTLSCEQNLNHDAMYWYRQDPGQGLRLIYYSQIVNDFQKGDIAEGYSVSREKKESFPLTVTSAQKNPTAFYLCASSIRQGNSPLHFGNGTRLTVT.

V usage is TRBV29-1 and J usage is TRBJ1-3, with TRBD1 matching over 9 bases. Trimming cost V 3 bases and J 6 bases; bases outside gene matches: 6. The CDR3 spans 14 residues. Looked up from germline, CDR1 is SQVTM and CDR2 is ANQGSEA. The CDR3 nucleotides read TGCAGCGTTGACGGGGGACAGGGAGAAAACACCATATATTTT. It yields the protein CSVDGGQGENTIYF.

The gene calls are TRBV4-2 and TRBJ2-5; 11 nucleotides agree with TRBD2. The CDR3 loop spans 16 amino acids. The germline V gene encodes CDR1 LGHNA and CDR2 YNFKEQ. V gave up 3 bases and J gave up 2 bases; unmatched junction bases: 5. The CDR3 loop is CASSQAGTSGQETQYF. The CDR3, as DNA: TGTGCCAGCAGCCAGGCCGGGACTAGCGGTCAAGAGACCCAGTACTTC.

This clone was observed a single time. This rearrangement joins TRBV9 to TRBJ1-1, with 10 bases fitting TRBD1. The CDR3 totals 17 residues. With V trimmed by 0 bases and J by 2 bases, 7 bases remained unmatched. The germline CDR1 and CDR2 sequences are SGDLS and YYNGEE. For the CDR3, the DNA is TGTGCCAGCAGCGTAGATGGGGGGGACAGGGGAAACACTGAAGCTTTCTTT. This sequence encodes CASSVDGGDRGNTEAFF. The full variable domain, in which reference TRBV9 and TRBJ1-1 provide the parts outside the CDR3, is DSGVTQTPKHLITATGQRVTLRCSPRSGDLSVYWYQQSLDQGLQFLIQYYNGEERAKGNILERFSAQQFPDLHSELNLSSLELGDSALYFCASSVDGGDRGNTEAFFGQGTRLTVV.

This chain connects TRBV19 to TRBJ1-1; D possibly corresponds to TRBD1 (5 bases). V was trimmed by 5 bases and J by 7 bases, leaving 23 bases between them. Looked up from germline, CDR1 is LNHDA and CDR2 is SQIVND (reference sequence). This CDR3 comprises 16 residues. The CDR3 DNA is TGTGCCAGTAGTCCCGAGGGCGCTTCCCCGGACAATGAAGCTTTCTTT. Translation: CASSPEGASPDNEAFF.

The rearrangement uses TRBV2 and TRBJ1-2; tentatively, D is TRBD1 (5 bases). Germline lookup yields CDR1 SNHLY and CDR2 FYNNEI. Trimming shortened V by 3 bases and J by 3 bases, and 11 bases separated the two germline ends. There are 14 residues in the CDR3. The CDR3 region has the DNA TGTGCCAGCAGTGACGACAGAGCCCACTATGGCTACACCTTC. Its translation is CASSDDRAHYGYTF.